This note documents a single T cell receptor (beta chain) sequence. Extracted from the samples, RNA was reverse transcribed into cDNA to serve as the sequencing template. This table comes from immunoSEQ multiplex PCR, and its TCRdb copy is limited to in-frame clones, with some not included. The data contain more than 150,000 clones, 50% to 75% of them singletons. The data belong to a study of CD8+ T cells in alopecia areata. The germline gives CDR1 LNHNV, CDR2 YYDKDF (reference sequence). The V gene lost 2 bases and the J gene lost 4 bases, with 6 bases spanning the gap. The CDR3 covers 12 residues. This chain connects TRBV15 to TRBJ2-7, with D possibly TRBD2 on 5 matching bases. The sequenced sample was CD4+ T cells sorted from blood, obtained at week 0. The clonotype originates from a human donor with alopecia areata. The CDR3 nucleotides are TGTGCCACCAGCAGAAGAGGGTACGAGCAGTACTTC. This encodes CATSRRGYEQYF.